The present TCR beta chain was sequenced within a study of post-analysis software for immune sequencing data. Study in general: Included courses were relapsing-remitting and secondary progressive multiple sclerosis; progressive-relapsing multiple sclerosis was also included. Study results and limitations: When the samples were clustered directly with F measure, those that had been prepared in the same batch showed strong co-clustering. A handful of TRBV segments were significantly more frequent in patients than in controls. TRBV5-6, TRBV5-1 and TRBV20-1 were among these segments. Normalized Chao1 diversity was significantly lower in multiple sclerosis patients than in controls.

The authors incorporated unique molecular identifiers into the TCR beta cDNA libraries. TCRdb reanalysed the PCR reads using MiXCR and keeps one entry per CDR3 protein. The top ten hold around 5% of the sample, which has hundreds of thousands of distinct CDR3 sequences, approximately 34% seen once. A note on this clonotype: The antigen is undetermined.

The CDR3 has 15 residues. Looked up from germline, CDR1 is MNHEY and CDR2 is SVGAGI. V lost 6 bases and J 7 bases, leaving 16 bases between the germline ends. J is TRBJ1-6 and V is TRBV6-5; no clear D. The sequence came from a girl aged 5 to 17 with multiple sclerosis. The sample was blood. This CDR3 reads CASSRVTPPNSPLHF. In DNA form, the CDR3 reads TGTGCCAGCAGCCGTGTTACTCCTCCGAATTCACCCCTCCACTTT.